This entry lists 30 T cell receptor beta chains sequenced from one sample in a study of T-cell memory formation after mild COVID-19. TCRdb fed the 5' RACE reads into MiXCR, producing one record per CDR3 protein. The sample has 250,000 to 350,000 distinct CDR3 sequences; around 15% are singletons. The specimen was PBMCs or a T cell subset sorted from them (not recorded which). The receptors derive from a man in his late teens or twenties who had mild COVID-19 (a few samples of this study predate the infection). Cell type and time point are not known.

The rearrangement joins TRBV7-2 to TRBJ1-1; possibly TRBD1 for D (5 bases). Germline V gene sequence: CDR1 SGHTA, CDR2 FQGNSA. Deletions cut 5 bases from V and 6 bases from J, with 16 bases between. The CDR3 is 14 residues long. The CDR3 nucleotides read TGTGCCAGCAGCCCCCGGGGCCTTGGAGCTGAAGCTTTCTTT. It is translated as CASSPRGLGAEAFF.

This clonotype was observed a few times. V is TRBV27 and J is TRBJ1-1, with D perhaps matching TRBD1 (5 bases). CDR1 MNHEY and CDR2 SMNVEV come from the germline V gene (reference sequence). V lost 7 bases to trimming and J lost 0 bases, with 6 bases between them. This CDR3 has 12 residues. DNA for the CDR3: TGTGCCAGCACAGGGATGAACACTGAAGCTTTCTTT. This gives the protein CASTGMNTEAFF.

Here the CDR3 DNA reads TGTGCCGTTAAGGGGGCCAACACTGAAGCTTTCTTT. Its protein product is CAVKGANTEAFF. V and J are TRBV10-3 and TRBJ1-1; 7 bases agree with TRBD1. Per the germline V gene, CDR1 is ENHRY and CDR2 is SYGVKD. V lost 11 bases, J lost 2 bases, and 5 bases stayed unmatched. CDR3 length: 12 residues.

The chain uses TRBV7-6 and TRBJ1-2, with 8 bases identical to TRBD1. The CDR3 length is 19 residues. The V gene end was trimmed by 5 bases and the J gene end by 8 bases; junction bases not matched to a gene: 25. Germline V gene sequence: CDR1 SGHVS, CDR2 FNYEAQ. The DNA of the CDR3 is TGTGCCAGCAGCCTAAATCTAGGGCCAGGGGGCCCGGGCCTATTAGGCTACACCTTC. Its translation is CASSLNLGPGGPGLLGYTF.

V is TRBV3-1 and J is TRBJ1-1, with D possibly being TRBD1 (5 bases). Germline V lookup: CDR1 LGHDT, CDR2 YNNKEL (reference sequence). The V and J ends lost 0 bases and 11 bases respectively, with 19 bases between them. This CDR3 comprises 15 residues. CDR3: CASSQDRVEGLRAFF. In DNA, the CDR3 is TGTGCCAGCAGCCAAGATCGAGTGGAGGGGCTGCGGGCTTTCTTT.

This chain uses TRBV7-8 with TRBJ1-1; 7 bases align to TRBD1. V gave up 2 bases and J gave up 1 base; unmatched junction bases: 10. The CDR3 loop spans 17 amino acids. From germline, CDR1 is SGHVS and CDR2 FQNEAQ. The CDR3 DNA is TGTGCCAGCAGCTTACGGGTTCCTCGGGACAGGAACACTGAAGCTTTCTTT. Translated, it gives CASSLRVPRDRNTEAFF. Looking up the rest from reference TRBV7-8 and TRBJ1-1 gives the full variable domain: GAGVSQSPRYKVAKRGQDVALRCDPISGHVSLFWYQQALGQGPEFLTYFQNEAQLDKSGLPSDRFFAERPEGSVSTLKIQRTQQEDSAVYLCASSLRVPRDRNTEAFFGQGTRLTVV.

This clonotype has a handful of counts. This rearrangement joins TRBV18 to TRBJ2-3, with D possibly TRBD1 on 7 matching bases. CDR3 length: 14 residues. Trimming took off 7 bases at V and 6 bases at J, with 17 bases between the two ends. Per germline, CDR1 KGHSH and CDR2 LQKENI. CDR3 loop: CASFSSAGGDTQYF. The CDR3 DNA follows: TGTGCCAGCTTCTCCTCGGCAGGGGGGGATACGCAGTATTTT.

This rearrangement joins TRBV9 to TRBJ2-7, with D perhaps TRBD1 (5 bases). Per the germline V gene, CDR1 is SGDLS and CDR2 is YYNGEE. CDR3 length equals 15 residues. The V gene lost 0 bases and the J gene lost 0 bases, with 10 bases spanning the gap. The CDR3 nucleotides are TGTGCCAGCAGCGTAGGTGGGGCTTTCTCCTACGAGCAGTACTTC. Amino acid sequence: CASSVGGAFSYEQYF.

This clonotype was detected a few times. The chain couples TRBV4-1 to TRBJ1-5, with D possibly being TRBD1 (5 bases). Germline V CDR1 and CDR2: MGHRA, YSYEKL. The CDR3 extends over 15 amino acids. Trimming removed 0 bases from V and 4 bases from J, with 10 bases in between. The CDR3: CASSQDGAGNQPQHF. As DNA, the CDR3 is TGCGCCAGCAGCCAAGATGGGGCAGGGAATCAGCCCCAGCATTTT.

This chain links TRBV4-3 with TRBJ2-5; unclear D gene. V lost 1 base and J lost 3, with 6 bases in between. Germline assignment: CDR1 LGHNA and CDR2 YSLEER. The length of the CDR3 is 13 residues. The CDR3 is CASSQVEEETQYF. DNA for the CDR3: TGCGCCAGCAGCCAAGTCGAGGAAGAGACCCAGTACTTC.

This clonotype has a handful of counts. This chain joins TRBV11-2 and TRBJ2-5, with 7 bases lining up with TRBD1. Germline V gives CDR1 SGHAT, CDR2 FQNNGV. V trimming: 7 bases; J trimming: 5 bases; junction bases outside the gene matches: 10. The CDR3 has 14 residues. CDR3 sequence reads: CASTKDRVDETQYF. The CDR3 DNA reads TGTGCCAGCACCAAAGACAGGGTAGACGAGACCCAGTACTTC.

The chain links TRBV6-5 to TRBJ1-5, with D tentatively TRBD1 (5 bases). V dropped 5 bases and J dropped 3 bases, with 11 bases sitting between them. Germline loops: CDR1 MNHEY, CDR2 SVGAGI. The CDR3 runs to 14 residues. Written as DNA, the CDR3 is TGTGCCAGCAGTCCGCGACAGTTCAATCAGCCCCAGCATTTT. Amino acids: CASSPRQFNQPQHF.

The chain recombines TRBV2 with TRBJ2-7; 9 bases fit TRBD1. The junction had 5 bases not matched to a gene; V was cut back by 2 bases and J by 3 bases. Germline V CDR1 and CDR2: SNHLY, FYNNEI. This CDR3 is built from 15 residues. The DNA for the CDR3 is TGTGCCAGCAGTGAAAGGGGACAGGGAAGCTACGAGCAGTACTTC. Translated, it gives CASSERGQGSYEQYF.

This sequence joins TRBV12-3 or TRBV12-4 and TRBJ2-3; D perhaps matches TRBD2 (6 bases). This CDR3 spans 15 amino acids. Trimming took 3 bases from V and 2 from J, leaving 12 bases between them. The CDR3 reads CASSLRRGLTDTQYF. As DNA, the CDR3 is TGTGCCAGCAGTTTGCGGCGGGGCCTCACAGATACGCAGTATTTT.

This sequence joins TRBV27 and TRBJ2-1; D call uncertain. Germline V gene sequence: CDR1 MNHEY, CDR2 SMNVEV (reference sequence). Trimming pared 7 bases from V and 4 bases from J, leaving 11 bases between. The CDR3 totals 13 residues. This CDR3 reads CASISPGYNEQFF. The CDR3, as DNA: TGTGCCAGCATTTCCCCCGGTTACAATGAGCAGTTCTTC.

This clonotype was observed many times. The V call is TRBV7-6, the J call TRBJ2-3, with a tentative D call TRBD2 (5 bases). CDR3 length equals 12 residues. Germline V gene lookup returns CDR1 SGHVS and CDR2 FNYEAQ. Trimming shortened V by 4 bases and J by 7 bases, and 9 bases separated the two germline ends. CDR3 protein: CASSSDGNTQYF. The CDR3 bases are TGTGCCAGCAGCTCGGACGGGAATACGCAGTATTTT.

This chain joins TRBV4-2 and TRBJ2-1; 9 positions agree with TRBD2. V lost 1 base, J lost 6 bases, and 7 bases stayed unmatched. CDR1 is LGHNA and CDR2 is YNFKEQ in the germline V gene. The CDR3 is 16 amino acids. CDR3 sequence reads: CASSQGAGGAGNEQFF. CDR3 coding DNA: TGTGCCAGCAGCCAAGGGGCGGGGGGGGCCGGCAATGAGCAGTTCTTC.

This clonotype was seen repeatedly, ten times or more. The chain is built from TRBV7-9 and TRBJ2-3, with D tentatively TRBD1 or TRBD2 (5 bases each). The CDR3 contains 14 residues. Germline assignment: CDR1 SEHNR and CDR2 FQNEAQ (reference sequence). V lost 8 bases, J lost 2 bases, and 14 bases lay in between. The DNA for the CDR3 is TGTGCCAGCCACCGGGACCAATACACAGATACGCAGTATTTT. Amino acids: CASHRDQYTDTQYF. The complete variable domain, with remaining parts taken from reference TRBV7-9 and TRBJ2-3, reads DTGVSQNPRHKITKRGQNVTFRCDPISEHNRLYWYRQTLGQGPEFLTYFQNEAQLEKSRLLSDRFSAERPKGSFSTLEIQRTEQGDSAMYLCASHRDQYTDTQYFGPGTRLTVL.

The chain couples TRBV20-1 to TRBJ1-1; a weak D match, TRBD1 (6 bases). The CDR3 has 13 residues. The V end was cut by 6 bases, the J end by 0 bases, with 11 bases between. Germline V CDR1 and CDR2: DFQATT, SNEGSKA (reference sequence). CDR3 residues: CSAPDSLNTEAFF. CDR3 coding DNA: TGCAGTGCCCCGGACAGCCTGAACACTGAAGCTTTCTTT.

This clonotype occurred many times. The chain is built from TRBV20-1 and TRBJ2-5; TRBD2 aligns across 9 bases. CDR3 length: 15 amino acids. Germline CDR1 and CDR2: DFQATT and SNEGSKA (reference sequence). The V and J ends lost 2 bases and 3 bases, in that order; junction bases with no gene match: 7. This CDR3 reads CSARLAGSWEETQYF. For the CDR3, the DNA is TGCAGTGCTAGACTAGCGGGGAGTTGGGAAGAGACCCAGTACTTC.

This clonotype was seen many times. V gene TRBV4-1 combines with J gene TRBJ1-5; D not resolved. The length of the CDR3 is 13 residues. Trimming shortened V by 1 base and J by 2 bases, and 3 bases separated the two germline ends. Germline V CDR1 and CDR2: MGHRA, YSYEKL. DNA of the CDR3: TGCGCCAGCAGCCAAGGGGGCAATCAGCCCCAGCATTTT. This sequence encodes CASSQGGNQPQHF.

This clonotype was seen only a few times. The rearrangement joins TRBV5-1 to TRBJ2-1; D not resolved. Trimming cost V 2 bases and J 6 bases, with 15 bases left between them. Germline CDR1 SGHRS, CDR2 YFSETQ. The CDR3 runs 15 residues. CDR3 in amino acids: CASSLYRFLSNEQFF. CDR3 nucleotides: TGCGCCAGCAGCTTATACAGATTTCTCAGCAATGAGCAGTTCTTC.

Remarks on this clonotype: A read error is likely, as this CDR3 ends without the conserved phenylalanine or tryptophan. The chain uses TRBV6-5 and TRBJ1-1, with a weak D call TRBD1 (6 bases). This CDR3 spans 15 amino acids. Germline-derived CDR1 and CDR2 are MNHEY and SVGAGI. The ends were cut back, 6 bases at V and 0 bases at J, with 14 bases in the middle. The CDR3 DNA sequence: TGTGCCAGCAGCAAAACAGGGAACTTGAACACTGAAGCTTTCTTA. This encodes CASSKTGNLNTEAFL.

This clonotype was observed many times. The chain is built from TRBV7-2 and TRBJ2-1, with 11 bases aligning to TRBD2. The CDR3 runs 15 residues. Germline-derived CDR1 and CDR2 are SGHTA and FQGNSA. V dropped 8 bases and J dropped 4; count of bases not matched to a gene: 7. The CDR3 is CASSPLAGAYNEQFF. CDR3 nucleotides: TGTGCCAGCTCCCCACTAGCGGGGGCGTACAATGAGCAGTTCTTC.

This clonotype was found a few times. V is TRBV20-1 and J is TRBJ2-3, with D possibly matching TRBD2 (5 bases). CDR3 size: 14 residues. V lost 0 bases, J lost 9 bases, and 16 bases lay in between. Germline CDR1 DFQATT, CDR2 SNEGSKA (reference sequence). This CDR3 is CSARESTDSVTQYF. As DNA, the CDR3 is TGCAGTGCTAGAGAGAGTACGGACTCCGTAACGCAGTATTTT.

The sample holds a few counts of this clonotype. In nucleotides, the CDR3 is TGTGCCAGCAGTTGGAGGGTACCTGGAAACACCATATATTTT. Protein: CASSWRVPGNTIYF. The chain joins TRBV27 to TRBJ1-3; no clear D gene. Germline V gene sequence: CDR1 MNHEY, CDR2 SMNVEV (reference sequence). Trimming cost V 4 bases and J 2 bases, with 9 bases left between them. The CDR3 is 14 amino acids.

This clonotype was counted a few times. This rearrangement joins TRBV19 to TRBJ2-1, with a possible D match to TRBD1 (5 bases). The CDR3 has 14 amino acids. Germline-derived CDR1 and CDR2 are LNHDA and SQIVND (reference sequence). Trimming removed 3 bases at V and 4 bases at J, with 10 bases between. The CDR3 nucleotides are TGTGCCAGTAGTATTAAGGGGCCATACAATGAGCAGTTCTTC. This gives the protein CASSIKGPYNEQFF. Together with reference TRBV19 and TRBJ2-1, the CDR3 gives the full variable domain: DGGITQSPKYLFRKEGQNVTLSCEQNLNHDAMYWYRQDPGQGLRLIYYSQIVNDFQKGDIAEGYSVSREKKESFPLTVTSAQKNPTAFYLCASSIKGPYNEQFFGPGTRLTVL.

This clonotype was recorded at least ten times. V gene TRBV5-5 combines with J gene TRBJ2-5; tentatively, D is TRBD1 (6 bases). The CDR3 consists of 14 residues. V was trimmed by 6 bases and J by 5 bases, leaving 17 bases between them. Germline assignment: CDR1 SGHKS and CDR2 YYEKEE (reference sequence). CDR3 sequence: CASTTPRGIETQYF. CDR3 in DNA: TGTGCCAGCACCACGCCGAGGGGGATTGAGACCCAGTACTTC.

This clonotype was recorded many times. This chain joins TRBV9 and TRBJ2-3, with D uncertain. The V end was cut by 3 bases, the J end by 2 bases, with 4 bases between. The CDR3 extends over 12 amino acids. Per the germline V gene, CDR1 is SGDLS and CDR2 is YYNGEE. The CDR3 coding sequence is TGTGCCAGCAGCGGGGTCACAGATACGCAGTATTTT. The encoded protein is CASSGVTDTQYF.

This clonotype showed up just a few times. This chain joins TRBV2 and TRBJ2-5; perhaps TRBD1 as D (6 bases). The CDR3 is 13 residues long. Germline assignment: CDR1 SNHLY and CDR2 FYNNEI. Trimming removed 8 bases from V and 0 bases from J, with 10 bases in between. CDR3: CASVRDNQETQYF. DNA for the CDR3: TGTGCCAGCGTACGGGACAACCAAGAGACCCAGTACTTC. The variable domain in full, with the rest retrieved from reference TRBV2 and TRBJ2-5, is EPEVTQTPSHQVTQMGQEVILRCVPISNHLYFYWYRQILGQKVEFLVSFYNNEISEKSEIFDDQFSVERPDGSNFTLKIRSTKLEDSAMYFCASVRDNQETQYFGPGTRLLVL.